This TCR beta chain was recovered during a study of T cell repertoires in cytomegalovirus infection. Across the study: Both CMV infection and a matching HLA type were indicated by public TCR beta signatures.

Germline V gene sequence: CDR1 SGHNT, CDR2 YYREEE (reference sequence). The CDR3 contains 14 residues. Trimming removed 0 bases at V and 6 bases at J, with 11 bases between. In TCRdb, the reads were re-called with MiXCR into one record per CDR3 protein. This table holds some 180,000 distinct CDR3 sequences, less than 9.5% found once. This receptor was obtained from a human donor in good health (CMV status not recorded). Some clones in this sample may be carry-over from other donors' samples. The sequencing input was PBMCs. The chain employs TRBV5-4 and TRBJ2-3; unclear D gene. The CDR3 sequence is CASSLGPSKDTQYF. The DNA for the CDR3 is TGTGCCAGCAGCTTGGGACCCTCGAAGGATACGCAGTATTTT.